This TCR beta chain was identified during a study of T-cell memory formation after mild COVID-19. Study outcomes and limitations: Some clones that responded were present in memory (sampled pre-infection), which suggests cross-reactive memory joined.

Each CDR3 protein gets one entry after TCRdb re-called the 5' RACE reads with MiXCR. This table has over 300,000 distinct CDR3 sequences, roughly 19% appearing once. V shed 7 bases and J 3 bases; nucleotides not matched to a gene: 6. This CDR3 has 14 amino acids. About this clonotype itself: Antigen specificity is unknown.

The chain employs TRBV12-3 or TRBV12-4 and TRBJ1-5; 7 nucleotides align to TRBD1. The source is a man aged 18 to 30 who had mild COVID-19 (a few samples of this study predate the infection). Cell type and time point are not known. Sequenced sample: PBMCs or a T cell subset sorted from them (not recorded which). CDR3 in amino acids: CASTSGQLNQPQHF. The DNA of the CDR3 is TGTGCCAGCACCTCGGGACAGCTCAATCAGCCCCAGCATTTT.